This T cell receptor beta chain is drawn from a study of metastatic and nonmetastatic thyroid tumors. This clone was seen at least ten times. TCRdb redid the clone calls on the PCR reads using MiXCR. The sample includes 55,000 or so clones, approximately 17% seen only once; the top ten take about 3%. Nobody among the patients had been given any treatment before thyroid surgery. Germline-derived CDR1 and CDR2 are MNHEY and SMNVEV (reference sequence). The CDR3 runs to 14 residues. V lost 6 bases, J lost 6 bases, and 9 bases stayed unmatched. V and J are TRBV27 and TRBJ1-2, with 8 bases that match TRBD1. Sequenced sample: blood. The receptor's source is a female donor with papillary thyroid cancer or a benign thyroid nodule (not recorded which). Some clones in this sample may be carry-over from other donors' samples. CDR3 DNA: TGTGCCAGCAGAAAGACAGGGGAATATAATGGCTACACCTTC. Its protein is CASRKTGEYNGYTF.